This TCR beta chain was recorded in a study of T cells in Graves' hyperthyroidism and ophthalmopathy. Trimming removed 5 bases at V and 2 bases at J, with 12 bases between. CDR3 length equals 14 residues. On this clonotype itself: What it recognizes is unknown.

Study-wide results and caveats: Most thyroid clonotypes that were expanded above 0.001 also turned up in blood. Separating ophthalmopathy from stable hyperthyroidism was achieved by a 13 V-J model.

Amplified TCR beta CDR3 regions came from RNA transcripts. The HTBI primer set was used in a first-round RT-PCR of the TCR CDR3. MiXCR, run by TCRdb on the multiplex PCR reads, gives a single entry per CDR3 protein. This table has around 520,000 distinct CDR3 sequences, approximately 14% appearing once. This sequence joins TRBV12-3 or TRBV12-4 and TRBJ2-5; D is undetermined. This clonotype was obtained from a woman between 40 and 50 years old with Graves' hyperthyroidism. What was sequenced was blood. The CDR3 spells CASSVSLPQETQYF. CDR3 sequence (DNA): TGTGCCAGCAGTGTTAGTCTCCCACAAGAGACCCAGTACTTC.